This T cell receptor beta chain was obtained from a study of T-cell reconstitution after alpha-beta-depleted transplantation in children. Unique molecular identifiers tagged the TCRbeta library. MiXCR, applied by TCRdb to the PCR reads, yields one record per CDR3 protein. The sample contains over 550,000 distinct CDR3 sequences, 8% to 11% of which appear only once. Ten or more counts support this clonotype. CDR1 is DFQATT, CDR2 SNEGSKA, per germline (reference sequence). This CDR3 has 14 amino acids. V dropped 3 bases and J dropped 6; count of bases not matched to a gene: 6. The sample was PBMCs from the stem cell graft donor, taken from the stem cell graft. The TCR originated in a human donor who donated a stem cell graft to a child with acute myeloid leukemia. The chain joins TRBV20-1 to TRBJ2-1, with 9 bases that match TRBD2. In DNA form, the CDR3 reads TGCAGTGCTAGGAGCGGGAGGTTGGCCAATGAGCAGTTCTTC. This gives the protein CSARSGRLANEQFF.